The 24 T cell receptor beta chains reported below all come from one sample, sequenced in a study of spatial heterogeneity in lung cancer. TCRdb independently ran MiXCR on the 5' RACE reads; one entry per CDR3 protein. Here the sample spans under 20,000 distinct CDR3 sequences, about 9.1% being singletons. The time point: blood at routine non-recurrence follow-up after resection. The sequencing here drew on PBMCs, taken at follow-up. Source of these receptors: a female donor with early-stage non-small cell lung cancer.

This clonotype was detected ten times or more. The chain employs TRBV12-3 or TRBV12-4 and TRBJ2-5, with a tentative D call TRBD2 (6 bases). This CDR3 spans 14 amino acids. Trimming stripped 5 bases from V and 5 bases from J, with 15 bases between. The CDR3: CASSLRLGLETQYF. As DNA, the CDR3 is TGTGCCAGCAGTCTCAGACTAGGGCTGGAGACCCAGTACTTC.

Concerning this clonotype: The junction shows a germline mismatch at one end, possibly a read error. The J gene is TRBJ1-6, the V gene TRBV18; a weak D match, TRBD1 (5 bases). This CDR3 spans 16 amino acids. The germline V gene has CDR1 KGHSH and CDR2 LQKENI. Here the CDR3 DNA reads TGTGCCAGCACACCACTCGGAGGGACGGATGGTTCACCCCTCCACTTT. Its protein product is CASTPLGGTDGSPLHF. Supplemented by reference TRBV18 and TRBJ1-6, the full variable domain reads NAGVMQNPRHLVRRRGQEARLRCSPMKGHSHVYWYRQLPEEGLKFMVYLQKENIIDESGMPKERFSAEFPKEGPSILRIQQVVRGDSAAYFCASTPLGGTDGSPLHFGNGTRLTVT.

This clonotype came up many times. The V gene is TRBV12-3 or TRBV12-4, the J gene TRBJ1-2; the match to TRBD1 covers 8 bases. The CDR3 runs to 15 residues. V lost 5 bases, J lost 3 bases, and 8 bases stayed unmatched. In nucleotides, the CDR3 is TGTGCCAGCAGTCCCTACAGGGGGTCAGACTATGGCTACACCTTC. As protein: CASSPYRGSDYGYTF.

The chain carries TRBV20-1 and TRBJ2-5; D remains ambiguous. V lost 1 base, J lost 2 bases, and 5 bases lay in between. The CDR3 runs 12 residues. CDR1 and CDR2 (germline): DFQATT, SNEGSKA (reference sequence). This chain's CDR3 is CSARGQQETQYF. The CDR3 region has the DNA TGCAGTGCTAGAGGGCAGCAAGAGACCCAGTACTTC.

This chain joins TRBV20-1 and TRBJ2-7; 10 positions agree with TRBD1. The junction had 10 bases not matched to a gene; V was cut back by 7 bases and J by 4 bases. The CDR3 covers 14 residues. Per germline, CDR1 DFQATT and CDR2 SNEGSKA (reference sequence). The CDR3 DNA reads as TGCAGTGTCCAGACAGGGGGCGTAGGGTACGAGCAGTACTTC. Translating it yields CSVQTGGVGYEQYF.

This clonotype showed up many times. V usage is TRBV3-1 and J usage is TRBJ2-4; no clear D gene. Deletions cut 2 bases from V and 0 bases from J, with 11 bases between. This CDR3 comprises 16 residues. In germline, CDR1 is LGHDT, CDR2 YNNKEL (reference sequence). The CDR3 coding sequence is TGTGCCAGCAGCCAATCTGCAGCCCTAGCCAAAAACATTCAGTACTTC. This gives the protein CASSQSAALAKNIQYF.

The rearrangement links TRBV6-2 or TRBV6-3 to TRBJ2-7; D ambiguous. CDR3 size: 12 residues. V was cut by 0 bases and J by 9 bases, with 9 bases left in between. In germline, CDR1 is MNHEY, CDR2 SVGEGT. The CDR3, as DNA: TGTGCCAGCAGTTACTCGTCGTATGGGCAGTACTTC. Encoded protein: CASSYSSYGQYF.

The table lists this clonotype with many counts. The rearrangement links TRBV6-5 to TRBJ1-1; D is undetermined. The CDR3 is made up of 14 amino acids. V was clipped by 5 bases and J by 1 base, with 11 bases between them. The germline V gene has CDR1 MNHEY and CDR2 SVGAGI. The CDR3 sequence: CASSDYIGNTEAFF. The CDR3 DNA follows: TGTGCCAGCAGTGATTATATCGGGAACACTGAAGCTTTCTTT.

This clonotype was seen ten or more times. The V call is TRBV29-1, the J call TRBJ2-2; D may be TRBD1 (5 bases). Germline CDR1 SQVTM, CDR2 ANQGSEA. Trimming shortened V by 2 bases and J by 2 bases, and 9 bases separated the two germline ends. This CDR3 has 14 amino acids. The CDR3 here is CSVESQGNTGELFF. The CDR3 region has the DNA TGCAGCGTTGAATCCCAGGGAAACACCGGGGAGCTGTTTTTT.

The V call is TRBV7-6, the J call TRBJ2-7, with 8 bases lining up with TRBD1. Germline loops: CDR1 SGHVS, CDR2 FNYEAQ. This CDR3 has 14 residues. Unmatched junction bases numbered 8, after V lost 5 bases and J lost 5 bases. The DNA of the CDR3 is TGTGCCAGCAGCCGCAGACAGGGGTCCCACGAGCAGTACTTC. Its translation is CASSRRQGSHEQYF.

This clonotype was seen ten or more times. The V call is TRBV4-1, the J call TRBJ1-6; 7 bases map to TRBD1. This CDR3 region has 17 residues. V was pared by 4 bases and J by 0 bases, with 6 bases of the junction left unmatched. Germline CDR1 MGHRA, CDR2 YSYEKL. CDR3 nucleotide sequence: TGCGCCAGCAGCCCGGGACAGCAGAGCTCCTATAATTCACCCCTCCACTTT. This encodes CASSPGQQSSYNSPLHF.

On this clonotype: The conserved closing phenylalanine or tryptophan is absent in this CDR3, likely reflecting a read error. V gene TRBV28 combines with J gene TRBJ2-5; 13 bases align to TRBD2. J was trimmed by 4 bases and V by 7 bases; bases with no gene match: 12. The CDR3 spans 17 residues. Per the germline V gene, CDR1 is MDHEN and CDR2 is SYDVKM. The DNA of the CDR3 is TGTGCCAGCACTCCAGGGGGGACTAGCGGGACCAGAGAGACCCAGTACTGC. This encodes CASTPGGTSGTRETQYC.

This clonotype was counted at least ten times. The chain joins TRBV20-1 to TRBJ2-7; no definite D call. CDR1 DFQATT and CDR2 SNEGSKA come from the germline V gene (reference sequence). Trimming pared 3 bases from V and 3 bases from J, leaving 9 bases between. The CDR3 is 12 amino acids. CDR3 sequence: CSARGIVYEQYF. CDR3 in DNA: TGCAGTGCTAGGGGGATAGTCTACGAGCAGTACTTC.

At least ten counts were recorded for this clonotype. The V gene is TRBV6-5, the J gene TRBJ2-3; TRBD2 matches at 10 bases. The junction had 7 bases not matched to a gene; V was cut back by 0 bases and J by 4 bases. The CDR3 sequence is 17 residues long. Germline assignment: CDR1 MNHEY and CDR2 SVGAGI. The CDR3 here is CASSYSGLAGVSDTQYF. CDR3 DNA: TGTGCCAGCAGTTACTCCGGTCTAGCGGGAGTATCAGATACGCAGTATTTT.

The chain recombines TRBV7-3 with TRBJ1-6, with 7 bases fitting TRBD1. J was trimmed by 9 bases and V by 2 bases; bases with no gene match: 4. This CDR3 spans 14 amino acids. Germline-derived CDR1 and CDR2 are SGHTA and FQGTGA. Here the CDR3 reads CASSLGTAGSPLHF. For the CDR3, the DNA is TGTGCCAGCAGCTTAGGGACAGCGGGTTCACCCCTCCACTTT.

V and J are TRBV20-1 and TRBJ1-1, with D perhaps matching TRBD1 (6 bases). The CDR3 totals 17 residues. Trimming left V 2 bases short and J 1 base short, with 20 bases between. Germline loops: CDR1 DFQATT, CDR2 SNEGSKA (reference sequence). CDR3 in amino acids: CSARQGSWGFQNTEAFF. In nucleotides, the CDR3 is TGCAGTGCTAGACAGGGGAGTTGGGGATTCCAGAACACTGAAGCTTTCTTT.

In its sample, this clonotype was seen many times. This sequence joins TRBV7-2 and TRBJ1-2, with 11 nucleotides matching TRBD1. Germline CDR1 SGHTA, CDR2 FQGNSA. The CDR3 extends over 13 amino acids. Losses at the gene ends were 3 bases for V and 8 bases for J; bases not matched to a gene: 2. CDR3 bases: TGTGCCAGCAGCTTGGGACAGGGGGAAGGCTACACCTTC. Its translation: CASSLGQGEGYTF.

This clonotype was recorded a few times. The chain recombines TRBV6-1 with TRBJ1-2; D is possibly TRBD1 (5 bases). The CDR3 runs 12 residues. The germline gives CDR1 MNHNS, CDR2 SASEGT. The V end was cut by 4 bases, the J end by 6 bases, with 9 bases between. In DNA form, the CDR3 reads TGTGCCAGCAGTGTTGGGGGGGATGGCTACACCTTC. Protein: CASSVGGDGYTF.

This clonotype was observed a few times. The V gene is TRBV7-2, the J gene TRBJ1-5; D unresolved. From germline, CDR1 is SGHTA and CDR2 FQGNSA. The CDR3 has 14 amino acids. Trimming pared 8 bases from V and 5 bases from J, leaving 16 bases between. CDR3 in amino acids: CASGTQASYQPQHF. The DNA for the CDR3 is TGTGCCAGCGGTACTCAGGCGTCCTATCAGCCCCAGCATTTT.

In its sample, this clonotype ranks as medium-sized. This chain joins TRBV28 and TRBJ1-4; D not resolved. CDR1 MDHEN and CDR2 SYDVKM come from the germline V gene. The CDR3 covers 13 residues. With 5 bases removed from V and 15 bases from J, the gap between germline ends came to 19 bases. Here the CDR3 DNA reads TGTGCCAGCAGTCCATCTTCCCCTCTCTTAATGTTTTTT. It specifies CASSPSSPLLMFF.

This clonotype came up many times. The chain recombines TRBV13 with TRBJ2-1; 9 bases align to TRBD2. The CDR3 spans 15 residues. V shed 3 bases and J 6 bases; nucleotides not matched to a gene: 6. The germline V gene has CDR1 PRHDT and CDR2 FYEKMQ (reference sequence). The DNA for the CDR3 is TGTGCCAGCAGCTTGGGCGGGAGGGCGGTCAATGAGCAGTTCTTC. Its translation is CASSLGGRAVNEQFF.

This clonotype has a count of ten or more. V is TRBV30 and J is TRBJ2-7; D is undetermined. The CDR3 sequence is 13 residues long. CDR1 GTSNPN and CDR2 SVGIG come from the germline V gene (reference sequence). Trimming pared 3 bases from V and 2 bases from J, leaving 11 bases between. The CDR3 DNA reads TGTGCCTGGAGCCGGACGGTCACCTACGAGCAGTACTTC. The encoded protein is CAWSRTVTYEQYF.

V is TRBV6-2 or TRBV6-3 and J is TRBJ2-7; weak D call: TRBD2 (5 bases). The germline CDR1 and CDR2 sequences are MNHEY and SVGEGT. V shed 2 bases and J shed 2 bases, with 10 bases lying between them. The CDR3 totals 14 residues. This CDR3 reads CASSYGPGTYEQYF. The CDR3 region has the DNA TGTGCCAGCAGTTACGGGCCGGGGACCTACGAGCAGTACTTC.

At least ten counts were recorded for this clonotype. The chain links TRBV19 to TRBJ2-7; D is perhaps TRBD2 (6 bases). CDR1 and CDR2 from the germline V gene are LNHDA and SQIVND (reference sequence). The CDR3 loop spans 14 amino acids. V was clipped by 3 bases and J by 1 base, with 10 bases between them. In DNA form, the CDR3 reads TGTGCCAGTAGTATTTCCGGACTATCCTACGAGCAGTACTTC. Residues: CASSISGLSYEQYF.